One TCR beta chain is described in this entry. The V end was cut by 5 bases, the J end by 1 base, with 13 bases between. This CDR3 comprises 14 residues. Germline CDR1 and CDR2: DFQATT and SNEGSKA (reference sequence). This entry is derived from a study of early T cells in non-severe SARS-CoV-2 infection. Individual cDNA molecules each received unique molecular identifiers attached to them. One entry per CDR3 protein, called by TCRdb with MiXCR from the 5' RACE reads. The sample gives 90,000 to 120,000 distinct CDR3 sequences, roughly 11% of which show up once; roughly 7.1% is in the top ten. Sequenced input: whole blood. The chain joins TRBV20-1 to TRBJ2-3; D might be TRBD2 (6 bases). This TCR came from an adult who was a healthcare worker with PCR-confirmed SARS-CoV-2 infection or an uninfected control (not recorded which). The chain's CDR3 is CSAFSGLRTDTQYF. CDR3 DNA: TGCAGTGCTTTTTCGGGACTCCGCACAGATACGCAGTATTTT.